This record looks at one T cell receptor (beta chain) sequence and its context. As yet, its antigen is unknown. This sample is part of a study of T cell repertoires in cytomegalovirus infection. Study-level information: TCR beta signatures that were public indicated CMV infection and matching HLA type. Study outcomes and limitations: The study identified carriers of CMV plus the relevant HLA from cumulative public TCR beta family frequency. The ex vivo response was dominated by HLA-C-restricted CMV-specific TCR beta clonotypes.

Germline CDR1 ENHRY, CDR2 SYGVKD. Trimming took 3 bases from V and 4 from J; bases not matched to a gene: 6. The CDR3 spans 14 residues. One entry per CDR3 protein results from TCRdb running MiXCR on the reads. The table lists around 340,000 distinct CDR3 sequences, about 27% of them singletons, with 20% in the top ten. This sequence was found in a human donor in good health (CMV status not recorded). Some clones in this sample may be carry-over from other donors' samples. The chain carries TRBV10-3 and TRBJ2-7; 7 bases are shared with TRBD2. The material sequenced was cultured PBMCs, taken from culture after CMV antigen stimulation. The CDR3 here is CAISDLAERYEQYF. For the CDR3, the DNA is TGTGCCATCAGTGATCTAGCGGAGAGGTACGAGCAGTACTTC.